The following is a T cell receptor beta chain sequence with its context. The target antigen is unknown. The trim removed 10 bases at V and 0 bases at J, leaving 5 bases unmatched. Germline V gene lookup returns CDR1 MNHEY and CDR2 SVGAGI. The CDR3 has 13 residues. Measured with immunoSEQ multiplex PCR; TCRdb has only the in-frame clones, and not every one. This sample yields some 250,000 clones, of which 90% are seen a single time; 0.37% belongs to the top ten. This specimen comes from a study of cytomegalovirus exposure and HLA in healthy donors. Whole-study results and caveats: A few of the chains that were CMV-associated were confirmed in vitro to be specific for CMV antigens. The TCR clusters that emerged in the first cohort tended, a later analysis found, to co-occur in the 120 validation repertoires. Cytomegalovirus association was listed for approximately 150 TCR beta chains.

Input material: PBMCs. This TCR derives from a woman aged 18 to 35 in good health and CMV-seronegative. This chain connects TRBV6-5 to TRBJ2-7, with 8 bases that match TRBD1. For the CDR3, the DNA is TGTGCCATTGGGACAGGAGGCTCCTACGAGCAGTACTTC. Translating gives CAIGTGGSYEQYF.